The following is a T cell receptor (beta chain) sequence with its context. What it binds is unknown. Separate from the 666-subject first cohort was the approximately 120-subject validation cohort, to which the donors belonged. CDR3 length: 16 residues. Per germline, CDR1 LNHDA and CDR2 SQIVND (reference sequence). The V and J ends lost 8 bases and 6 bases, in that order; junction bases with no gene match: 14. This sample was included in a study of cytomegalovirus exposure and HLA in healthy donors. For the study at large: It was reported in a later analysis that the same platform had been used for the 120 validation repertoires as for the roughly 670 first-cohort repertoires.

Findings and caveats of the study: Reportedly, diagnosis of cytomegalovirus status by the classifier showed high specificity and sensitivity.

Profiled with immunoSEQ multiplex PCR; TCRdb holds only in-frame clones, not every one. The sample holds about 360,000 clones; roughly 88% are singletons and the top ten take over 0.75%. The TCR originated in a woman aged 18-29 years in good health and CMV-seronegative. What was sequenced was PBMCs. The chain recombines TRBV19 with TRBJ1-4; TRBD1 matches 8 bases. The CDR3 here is CASSGAWTGRHEKLFF. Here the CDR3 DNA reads TGTGCCAGTTCAGGGGCTTGGACAGGGAGGCATGAAAAACTGTTTTTT.